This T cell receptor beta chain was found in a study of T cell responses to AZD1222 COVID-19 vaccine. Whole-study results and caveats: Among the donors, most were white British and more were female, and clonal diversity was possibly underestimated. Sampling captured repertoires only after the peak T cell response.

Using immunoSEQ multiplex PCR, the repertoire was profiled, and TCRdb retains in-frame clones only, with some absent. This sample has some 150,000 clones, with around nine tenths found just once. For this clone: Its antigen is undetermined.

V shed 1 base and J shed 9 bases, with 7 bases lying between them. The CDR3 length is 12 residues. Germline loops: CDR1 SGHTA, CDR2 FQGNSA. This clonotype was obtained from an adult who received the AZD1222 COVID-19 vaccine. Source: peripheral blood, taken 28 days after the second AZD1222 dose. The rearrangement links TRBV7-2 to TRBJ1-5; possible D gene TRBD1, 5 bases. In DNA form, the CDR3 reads TGTGCCAGCAGCTTAGTGGGGGGGCCCCAGCATTTT. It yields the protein CASSLVGGPQHF.